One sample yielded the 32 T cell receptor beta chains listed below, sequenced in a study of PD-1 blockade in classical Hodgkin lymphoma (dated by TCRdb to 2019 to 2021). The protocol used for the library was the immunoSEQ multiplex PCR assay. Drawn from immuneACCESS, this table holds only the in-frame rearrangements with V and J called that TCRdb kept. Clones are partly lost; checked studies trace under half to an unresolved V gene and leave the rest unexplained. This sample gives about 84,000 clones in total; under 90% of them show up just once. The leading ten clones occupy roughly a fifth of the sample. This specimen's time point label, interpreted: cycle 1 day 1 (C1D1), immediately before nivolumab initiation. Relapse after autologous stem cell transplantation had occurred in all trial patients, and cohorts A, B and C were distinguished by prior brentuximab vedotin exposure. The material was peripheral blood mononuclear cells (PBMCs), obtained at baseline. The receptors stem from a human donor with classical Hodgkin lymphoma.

The CDR3 is CAWSRQGTEAFF. For the CDR3, the DNA is TGTGCCTGGAGCCGGCAGGGCACTGAAGCTTTCTTT. The J gene is TRBJ1-1, the V gene TRBV30, with D perhaps TRBD1 (5 bases). Trimming left V 3 bases short and J 4 bases short, with 9 bases between. CDR1 and CDR2 (germline): GTSNPN, SVGIG (reference sequence). The CDR3 is 12 residues long.

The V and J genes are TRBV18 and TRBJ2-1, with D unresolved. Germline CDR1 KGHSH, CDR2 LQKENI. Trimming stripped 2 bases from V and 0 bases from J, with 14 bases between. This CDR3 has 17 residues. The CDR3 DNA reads TGTGCCAGCTCACCATTGACGGATACGAGCTCCTACAATGAGCAGTTCTTC. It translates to CASSPLTDTSSYNEQFF.

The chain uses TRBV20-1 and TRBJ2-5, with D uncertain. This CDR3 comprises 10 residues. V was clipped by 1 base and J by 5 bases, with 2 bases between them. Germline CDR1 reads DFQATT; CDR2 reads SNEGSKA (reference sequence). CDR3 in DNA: TGCAGTGCTAGAGCGGAGACCCAGTACTTC. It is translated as CSARAETQYF.

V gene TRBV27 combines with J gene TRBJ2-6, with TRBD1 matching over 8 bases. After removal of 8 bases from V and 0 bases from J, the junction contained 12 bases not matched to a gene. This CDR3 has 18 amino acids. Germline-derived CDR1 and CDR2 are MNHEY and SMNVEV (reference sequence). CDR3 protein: CASGPQDRVGSGANVLTF. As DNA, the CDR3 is TGTGCCAGCGGGCCACAGGACAGGGTGGGCTCTGGGGCCAACGTCCTGACTTTC.

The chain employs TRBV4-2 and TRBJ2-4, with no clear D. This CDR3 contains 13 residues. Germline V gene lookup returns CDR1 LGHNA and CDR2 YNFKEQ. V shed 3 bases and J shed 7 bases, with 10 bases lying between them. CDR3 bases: TGTGCCAGCAGCCACACCGAGGTGAACATTCAGTACTTC. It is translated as CASSHTEVNIQYF.

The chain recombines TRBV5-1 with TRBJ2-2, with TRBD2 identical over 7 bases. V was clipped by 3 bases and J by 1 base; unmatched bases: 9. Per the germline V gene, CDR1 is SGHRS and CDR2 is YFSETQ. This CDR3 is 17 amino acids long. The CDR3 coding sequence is TGCGCCAGCAGCTCTCTAGCGGCTCTGCGGAACACCGGGGAGCTGTTTTTT. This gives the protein CASSSLAALRNTGELFF.

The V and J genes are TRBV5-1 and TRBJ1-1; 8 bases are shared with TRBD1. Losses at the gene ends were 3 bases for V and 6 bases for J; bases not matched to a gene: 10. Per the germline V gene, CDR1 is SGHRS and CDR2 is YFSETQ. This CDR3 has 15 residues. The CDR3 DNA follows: TGCGCCAGCAGCTGGGAGGACAGGGAGATCGCTGAAGCTTTCTTT. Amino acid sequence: CASSWEDREIAEAFF.

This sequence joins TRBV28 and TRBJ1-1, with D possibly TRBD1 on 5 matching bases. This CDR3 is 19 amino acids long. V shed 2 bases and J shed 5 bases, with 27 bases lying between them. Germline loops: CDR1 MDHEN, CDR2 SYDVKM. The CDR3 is CASSLSQLGPGQGGTEAFF. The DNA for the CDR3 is TGTGCCAGCAGTTTAAGTCAACTGGGACCGGGGCAGGGAGGAACTGAAGCTTTCTTT.

The CDR3 DNA is TGTGCCAGCAGCCGTCGGGACCCGAGAGCATTCGAGGAGCTGTTTTTT. It yields the protein CASSRRDPRAFEELFF. The rearrangement joins TRBV11-3 to TRBJ2-2; tentatively, D is TRBD1 or TRBD2 (5 bases each). Trimming pared 5 bases from V and 10 bases from J, leaving 23 bases between. This CDR3 comprises 16 residues. Germline V lookup: CDR1 SGHNT, CDR2 YENEEA.

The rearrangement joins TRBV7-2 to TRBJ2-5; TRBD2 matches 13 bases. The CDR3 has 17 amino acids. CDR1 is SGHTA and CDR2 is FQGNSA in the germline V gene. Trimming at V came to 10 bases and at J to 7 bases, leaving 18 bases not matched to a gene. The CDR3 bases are TGTGCCACCGGACCGGGGACGGGGGGGACTAGCGGGACGACCCAGTACTTC. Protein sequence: CATGPGTGGTSGTTQYF.

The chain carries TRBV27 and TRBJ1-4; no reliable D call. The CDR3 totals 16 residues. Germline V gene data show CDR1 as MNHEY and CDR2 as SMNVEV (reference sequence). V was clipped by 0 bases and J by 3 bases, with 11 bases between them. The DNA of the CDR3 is TGTGCCAGCAGTTTATCGGCCACCTATTCTAATGAAAAACTGTTTTTT. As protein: CASSLSATYSNEKLFF.

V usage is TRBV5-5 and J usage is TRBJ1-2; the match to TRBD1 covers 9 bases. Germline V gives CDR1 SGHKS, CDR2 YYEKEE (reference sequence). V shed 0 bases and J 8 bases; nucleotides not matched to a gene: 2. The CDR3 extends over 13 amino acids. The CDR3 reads CASSLGQGEGYTF. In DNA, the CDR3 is TGTGCCAGCAGCTTGGGACAGGGGGAAGGCTACACCTTC. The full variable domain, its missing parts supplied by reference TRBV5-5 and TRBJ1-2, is DAGVTQSPTHLIKTRGQQVTLRCSPISGHKSVSWYQQVLGQGPQFIFQYYEKEERGRGNFPDRFSARQFPNYSSELNVNALLLGDSALYLCASSLGQGEGYTFGSGTRLTVV.

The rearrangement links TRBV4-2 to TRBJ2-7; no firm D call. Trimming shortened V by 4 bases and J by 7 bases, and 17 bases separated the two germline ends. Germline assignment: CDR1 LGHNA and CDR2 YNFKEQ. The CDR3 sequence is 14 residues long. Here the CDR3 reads CASSLDSSPREQYF. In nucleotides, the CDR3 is TGTGCCAGCAGCCTAGACTCGTCACCTAGGGAGCAGTACTTC.

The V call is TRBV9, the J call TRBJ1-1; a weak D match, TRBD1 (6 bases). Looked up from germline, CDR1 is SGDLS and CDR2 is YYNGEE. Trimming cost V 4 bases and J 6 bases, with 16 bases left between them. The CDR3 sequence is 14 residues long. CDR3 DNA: TGTGCCAGCAGCCCCCAAAGGGGGGGGTCTGAAGCTTTCTTT. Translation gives CASSPQRGGSEAFF. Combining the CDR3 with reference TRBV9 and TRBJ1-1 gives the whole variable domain DSGVTQTPKHLITATGQRVTLRCSPRSGDLSVYWYQQSLDQGLQFLIQYYNGEERAKGNILERFSAQQFPDLHSELNLSSLELGDSALYFCASSPQRGGSEAFFGQGTRLTVV.

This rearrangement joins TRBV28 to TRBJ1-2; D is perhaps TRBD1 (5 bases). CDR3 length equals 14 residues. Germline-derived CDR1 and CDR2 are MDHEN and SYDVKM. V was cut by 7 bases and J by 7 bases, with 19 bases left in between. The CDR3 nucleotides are TGTGCCAGCAACCTTACCCCCTCCGGGGGTGGCTACACCTTC. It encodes CASNLTPSGGGYTF.

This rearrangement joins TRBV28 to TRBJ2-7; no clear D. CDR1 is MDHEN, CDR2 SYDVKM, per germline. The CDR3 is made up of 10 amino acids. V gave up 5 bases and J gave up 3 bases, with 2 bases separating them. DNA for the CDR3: TGTGCCAGCAGTAACTACGAGCAGTACTTC. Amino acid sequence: CASSNYEQYF.

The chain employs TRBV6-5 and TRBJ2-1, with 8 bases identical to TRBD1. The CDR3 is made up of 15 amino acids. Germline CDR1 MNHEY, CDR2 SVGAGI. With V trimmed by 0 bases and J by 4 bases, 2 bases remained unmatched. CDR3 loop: CASSYSGTGYNEQFF. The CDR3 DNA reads TGTGCCAGCAGTTACTCCGGGACAGGTTACAATGAGCAGTTCTTC.

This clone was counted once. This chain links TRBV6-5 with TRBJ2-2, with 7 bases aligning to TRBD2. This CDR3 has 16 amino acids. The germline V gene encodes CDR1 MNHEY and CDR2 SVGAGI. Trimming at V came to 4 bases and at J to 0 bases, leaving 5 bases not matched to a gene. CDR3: CASSSTAGANTGELFF. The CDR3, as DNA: TGTGCCAGCAGTTCCACGGCGGGAGCGAACACCGGGGAGCTGTTTTTT.

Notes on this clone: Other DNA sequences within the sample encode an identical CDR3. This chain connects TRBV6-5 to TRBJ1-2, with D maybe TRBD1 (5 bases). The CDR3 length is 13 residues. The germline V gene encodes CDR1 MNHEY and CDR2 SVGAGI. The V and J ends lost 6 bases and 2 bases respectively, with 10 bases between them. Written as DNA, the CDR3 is TGTGCCAGCAGCCGGGACCGAAACTATGGCTACACCTTC. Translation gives CASSRDRNYGYTF.

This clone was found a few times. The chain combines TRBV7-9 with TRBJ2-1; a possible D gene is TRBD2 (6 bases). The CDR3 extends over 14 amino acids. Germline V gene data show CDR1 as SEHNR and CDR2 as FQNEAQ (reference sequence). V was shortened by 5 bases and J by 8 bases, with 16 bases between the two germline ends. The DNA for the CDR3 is TGTGCCAGCAGCGGAACTAGCTCGGGCGATGAGCAGTTCTTC. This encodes CASSGTSSGDEQFF.

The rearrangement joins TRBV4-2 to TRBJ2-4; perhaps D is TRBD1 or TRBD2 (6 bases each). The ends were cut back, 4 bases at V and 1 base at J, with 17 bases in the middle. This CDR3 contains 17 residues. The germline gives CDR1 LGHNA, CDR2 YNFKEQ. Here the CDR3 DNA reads TGTGCCAGCAGCCCCGTCGGGGGCGAGGTGGCCAAAAACATTCAGTACTTC. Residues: CASSPVGGEVAKNIQYF.

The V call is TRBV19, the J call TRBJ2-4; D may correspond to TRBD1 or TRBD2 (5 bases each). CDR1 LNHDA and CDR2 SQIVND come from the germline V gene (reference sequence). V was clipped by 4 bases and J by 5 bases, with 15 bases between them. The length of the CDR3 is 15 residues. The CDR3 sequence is CASSTGRGLENIQYF. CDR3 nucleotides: TGTGCCAGTAGTACCGGACGGGGCCTCGAAAACATTCAGTACTTC.

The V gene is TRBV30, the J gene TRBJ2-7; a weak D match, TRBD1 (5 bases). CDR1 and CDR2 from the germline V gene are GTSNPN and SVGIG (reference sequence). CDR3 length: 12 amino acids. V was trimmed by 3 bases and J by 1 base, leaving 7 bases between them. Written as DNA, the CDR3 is TGTGCCTGGAGCCAGGGTTCCTACGAGCAGTACTTC. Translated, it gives CAWSQGSYEQYF. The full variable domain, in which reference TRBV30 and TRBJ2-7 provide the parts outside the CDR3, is SQTIHQWPATLVQPVGSPLSLECTVEGTSNPNLYWYRQAAGRGLQLLFYSVGIGQISSEVPQNLSASRPQDRQFILSSKKLLLSDSGFYLCAWSQGSYEQYFGPGTRLTVT.

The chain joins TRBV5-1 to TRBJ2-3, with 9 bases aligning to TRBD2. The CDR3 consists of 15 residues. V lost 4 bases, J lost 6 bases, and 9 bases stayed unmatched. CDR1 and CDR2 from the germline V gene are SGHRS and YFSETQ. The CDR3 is CASSPPGTSLDTQYF. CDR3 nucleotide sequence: TGCGCCAGCAGCCCGCCAGGGACTAGCCTGGATACGCAGTATTTT.

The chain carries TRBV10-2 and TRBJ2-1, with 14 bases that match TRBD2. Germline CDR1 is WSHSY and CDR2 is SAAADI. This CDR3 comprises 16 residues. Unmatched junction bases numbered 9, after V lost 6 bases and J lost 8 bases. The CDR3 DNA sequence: TGCGCCAGCAGAAAGGGACTAGCGGGAGACTGGGATGAGCAGTTCTTC. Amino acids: CASRKGLAGDWDEQFF.

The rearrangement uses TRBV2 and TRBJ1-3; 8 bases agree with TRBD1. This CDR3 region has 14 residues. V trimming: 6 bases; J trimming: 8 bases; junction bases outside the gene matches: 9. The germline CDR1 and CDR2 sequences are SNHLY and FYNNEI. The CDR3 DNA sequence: TGTGCCAGCAGACCCACGGACAGGGCCCACACCATATATTTT. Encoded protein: CASRPTDRAHTIYF.

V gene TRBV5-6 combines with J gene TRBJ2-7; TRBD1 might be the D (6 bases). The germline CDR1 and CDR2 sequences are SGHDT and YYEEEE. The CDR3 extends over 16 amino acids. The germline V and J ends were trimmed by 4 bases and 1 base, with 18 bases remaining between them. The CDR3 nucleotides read TGTGCCAGCAGCCCGAAAGGGGGACGGGGATCCTACGAGCAGTACTTC. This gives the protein CASSPKGGRGSYEQYF.

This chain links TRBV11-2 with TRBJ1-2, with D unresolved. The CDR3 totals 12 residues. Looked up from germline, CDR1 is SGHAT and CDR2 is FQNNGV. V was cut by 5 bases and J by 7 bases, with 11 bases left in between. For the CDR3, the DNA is TGTGCCAGCAGCCCCCGGGTGCTTGGCTACACCTTC. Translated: CASSPRVLGYTF.

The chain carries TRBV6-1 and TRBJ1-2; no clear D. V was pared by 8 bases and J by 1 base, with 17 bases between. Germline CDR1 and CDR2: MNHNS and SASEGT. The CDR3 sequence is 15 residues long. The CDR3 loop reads CASQAGKAGNYGYTF. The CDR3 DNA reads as TGTGCCAGCCAGGCAGGCAAGGCGGGTAACTATGGCTACACCTTC.

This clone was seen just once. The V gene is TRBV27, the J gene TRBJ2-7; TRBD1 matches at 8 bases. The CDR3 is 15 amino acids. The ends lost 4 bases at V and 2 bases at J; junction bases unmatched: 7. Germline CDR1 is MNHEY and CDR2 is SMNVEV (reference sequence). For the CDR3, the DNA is TGTGCCAGCAGTTATGGGACAGGAGGCGCCTACGAGCAGTACTTC. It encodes CASSYGTGGAYEQYF.

The CDR3 DNA sequence: TGCGCCAGCAGCTTGGAAGGCGGTAGCGGGAGAGACATTCAGTACTTC. It is translated as CASSLEGGSGRDIQYF. The chain carries TRBV5-1 and TRBJ2-4, with 9 bases aligning to TRBD2. The germline CDR1 and CDR2 sequences are SGHRS and YFSETQ. Germline trimming cut 0 bases from V and 8 bases from J; bases unmatched to any gene: 9. The CDR3 has 16 residues.

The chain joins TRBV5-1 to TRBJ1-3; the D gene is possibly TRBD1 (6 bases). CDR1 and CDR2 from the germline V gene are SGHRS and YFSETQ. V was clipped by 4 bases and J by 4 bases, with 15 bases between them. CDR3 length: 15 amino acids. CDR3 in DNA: TGCGCCAGCAGCCCGGACAGTGGAATGGGAAACACCATATATTTT. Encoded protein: CASSPDSGMGNTIYF.